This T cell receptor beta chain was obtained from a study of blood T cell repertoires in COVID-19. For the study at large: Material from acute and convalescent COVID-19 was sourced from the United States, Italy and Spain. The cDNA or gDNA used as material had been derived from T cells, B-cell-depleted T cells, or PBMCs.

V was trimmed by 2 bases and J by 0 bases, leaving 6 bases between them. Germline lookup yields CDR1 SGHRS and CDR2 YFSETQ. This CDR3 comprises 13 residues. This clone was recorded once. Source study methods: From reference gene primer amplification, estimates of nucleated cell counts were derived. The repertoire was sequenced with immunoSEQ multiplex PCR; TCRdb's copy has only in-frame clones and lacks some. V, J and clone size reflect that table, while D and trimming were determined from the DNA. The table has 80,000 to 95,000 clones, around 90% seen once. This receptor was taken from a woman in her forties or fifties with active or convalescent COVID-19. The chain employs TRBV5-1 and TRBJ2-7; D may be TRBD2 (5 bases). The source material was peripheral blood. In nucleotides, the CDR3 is TGCGCCAGCAGCTTTGAGGGCTCCTACGAGCAGTACTTC. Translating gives CASSFEGSYEQYF.